This T cell receptor (beta chain) was found in a study of radiotherapy plus CTLA-4 blockade in lung cancer. In this sample, this clone turned up once. TCRdb's table, derived via immunoSEQ multiplex PCR, lists solely in-frame clones and lacks some. The table records roughly 92,000 clones, approximately 86% of them present only once. Germline CDR1 reads LGHNA; CDR2 reads YNFKEQ. The CDR3 totals 17 residues. V lost 1 base and J lost 3; bases outside the gene matches: 10. This sequence joins TRBV4-2 and TRBJ2-5; the match to TRBD2 covers 8 bases. The input for sequencing was peripheral blood, taken from a patient treated with radiotherapy plus ipilimumab. The sequence derives from a human donor with non-small cell lung cancer who had a partial response to radiotherapy plus ipilimumab. The CDR3 DNA reads as TGTGCCAGCAGCCAAGGGACCCAAGCGGGAGCCGAAGAGACCCAGTACTTC. Protein product: CASSQGTQAGAEETQYF.